Listed below are T cell receptor beta chains from one sample, sequenced in a study of blood T cells in healthy people across ages. TCRdb reanalysed the 5' RACE reads using MiXCR and keeps one entry per CDR3 protein. Of approximately 800,000 distinct CDR3 sequences listed, 20% to 25% are singletons. This sample also belongs to another study, concerning T cells of mothers and their children.

The sample taken for sequencing was blood. The receptors originated from a boy aged 5-17 years in good health. Both conserved end residues are part of each CDR3. Each record gives: clone size, V gene, J gene, CDR3 protein. Part of the rows lack a size; the others show once, few, many or a class for expanded clones.

abundance: -; v_gene: TRBV7-2; j_gene: TRBJ1-2; CDR3aa: CASSGAPYGYTF
abundance: -; v_gene: TRBV2; j_gene: TRBJ2-7; CDR3aa: CASREYGTGYIYEQYF
abundance: -; v_gene: TRBV20-1; j_gene: -; CDR3aa: CSAEGEGNPYEQYF
abundance: few; v_gene: TRBV20-1; j_gene: -; CDR3aa: CSARGQGYYEQYF
abundance: few; v_gene: TRBV2; j_gene: TRBJ1-5; CDR3aa: CASSALAPDQPQHF
abundance: -; v_gene: TRBV28; j_gene: TRBJ1-1; CDR3aa: CASTPSRGAANTEAFF
abundance: -; v_gene: TRBV7-6; j_gene: TRBJ2-6; CDR3aa: CASSQRASGANVLTF
abundance: many; v_gene: TRBV6-5; j_gene: TRBJ2-4; CDR3aa: CASSQGVSGVNIQYF
abundance: few; v_gene: TRBV27; j_gene: TRBJ1-6; CDR3aa: CASSFGRVNSPLHF
abundance: -; v_gene: TRBV2; j_gene: TRBJ2-7; CDR3aa: CASSALRDGAYEQYF
abundance: many; v_gene: TRBV7-6; j_gene: TRBJ1-1; CDR3aa: CASSHREGNTEAFF
abundance: few; v_gene: TRBV6-5; j_gene: TRBJ1-4; CDR3aa: CASSYSPGRRNNEKLFF
abundance: few; v_gene: TRBV12-5; j_gene: TRBJ2-1; CDR3aa: CASAPPDRHDEQFF
abundance: -; v_gene: TRBV6-5; j_gene: TRBJ2-7; CDR3aa: CASSLLGGPLSF
abundance: -; v_gene: TRBV4-2; j_gene: TRBJ2-7; CDR3aa: CACSQEVTFRQYF
abundance: few; v_gene: TRBV2; j_gene: TRBJ1-1; CDR3aa: CASSEVAVGTEAFF
abundance: few; v_gene: TRBV5-1; j_gene: TRBJ2-7; CDR3aa: CASSLDIYYEQYF
abundance: -; v_gene: TRBV27; j_gene: TRBJ2-7; CDR3aa: CASSLRDKLYEQYF
abundance: -; v_gene: TRBV28; j_gene: TRBJ2-5; CDR3aa: CASRERGGQETQYF